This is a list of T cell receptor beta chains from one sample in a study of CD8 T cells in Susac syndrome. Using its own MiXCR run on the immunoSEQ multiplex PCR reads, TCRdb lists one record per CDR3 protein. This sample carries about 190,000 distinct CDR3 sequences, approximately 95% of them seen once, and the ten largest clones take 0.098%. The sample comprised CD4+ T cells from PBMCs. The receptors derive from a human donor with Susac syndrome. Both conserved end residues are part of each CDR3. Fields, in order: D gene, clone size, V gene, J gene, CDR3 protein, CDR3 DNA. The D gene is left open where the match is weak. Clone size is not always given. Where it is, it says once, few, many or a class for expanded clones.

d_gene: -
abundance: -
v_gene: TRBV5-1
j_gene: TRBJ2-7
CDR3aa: CASSLVGTATYEQYF
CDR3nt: TGCGCCAGCAGCTTGGTGGGGACCGCCACCTACGAGCAGTACTTC

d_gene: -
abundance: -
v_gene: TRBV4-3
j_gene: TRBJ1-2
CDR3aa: CASSQVDSNMGGYTF
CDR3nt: TGCGCCAGCAGCCAAGTGGACAGTAACATGGGTGGCTACACCTTC

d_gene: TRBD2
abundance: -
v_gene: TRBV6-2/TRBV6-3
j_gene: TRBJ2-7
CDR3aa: CASSASTSVSSYEQYF
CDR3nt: TGTGCCAGCAGTGCCAGCACTAGCGTAAGCTCCTACGAGCAGTACTTC

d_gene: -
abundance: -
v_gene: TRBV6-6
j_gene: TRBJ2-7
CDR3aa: CASSSRNEQYF
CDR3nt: TGTGCCAGCAGTAGTCGAAACGAGCAGTACTTC

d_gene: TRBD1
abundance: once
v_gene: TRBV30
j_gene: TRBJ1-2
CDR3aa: CAWSLDRGYGYTF
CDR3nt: TGTGCCTGGAGTTTGGACAGGGGATATGGCTACACCTTC

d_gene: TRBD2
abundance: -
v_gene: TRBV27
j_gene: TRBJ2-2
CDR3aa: CASKDGGANTGELFF
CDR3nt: TGTGCCAGCAAGGACGGGGGGGCGAACACCGGGGAGCTGTTTTTT

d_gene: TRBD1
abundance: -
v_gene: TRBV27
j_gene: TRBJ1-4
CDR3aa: CASRRQGENEKLFF
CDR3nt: TGTGCCAGCAGAAGACAGGGCGAGAATGAAAAACTGTTTTTT

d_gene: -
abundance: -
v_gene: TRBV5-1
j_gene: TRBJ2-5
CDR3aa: CASSHYTRGRSETQYF
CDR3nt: TGCGCCAGCAGCCATTACACTAGGGGGAGATCGGAGACCCAGTACTTC

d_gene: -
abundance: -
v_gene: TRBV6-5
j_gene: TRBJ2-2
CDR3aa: CASSYLPGGGTGELFF
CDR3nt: TGTGCCAGCAGTTACCTGCCCGGGGGTGGCACCGGGGAGCTGTTTTTT

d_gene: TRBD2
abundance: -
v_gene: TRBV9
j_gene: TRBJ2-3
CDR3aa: CASSAEGTSGGGSTDTQYF
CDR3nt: TGTGCCAGCAGCGCGGAGGGGACTAGCGGGGGGGGTAGCACAGATACGCAGTATTTT

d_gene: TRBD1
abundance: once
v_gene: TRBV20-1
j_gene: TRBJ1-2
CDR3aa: CSAVSGTGNYGYTF
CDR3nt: TGCAGTGCTGTCTCCGGGACAGGGAACTATGGCTACACCTTC

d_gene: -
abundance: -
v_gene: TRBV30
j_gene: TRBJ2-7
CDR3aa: CAWSRGGYYEQYF
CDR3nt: TGTGCCTGGAGTCGTGGGGGGTACTACGAGCAGTACTTC

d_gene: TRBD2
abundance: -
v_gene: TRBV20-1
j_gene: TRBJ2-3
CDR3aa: CSARPGLVVDTQYF
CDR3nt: TGCAGTGCTAGGCCGGGACTAGTGGTAGATACGCAGTATTTT

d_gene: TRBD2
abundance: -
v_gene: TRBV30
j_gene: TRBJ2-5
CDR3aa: CAWGGTGTSETQYF
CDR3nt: TGTGCCTGGGGGGGAACCGGGACTAGCGAGACCCAGTACTTC

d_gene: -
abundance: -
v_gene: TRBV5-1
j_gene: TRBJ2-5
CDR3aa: CASSPGTPPGTQYF
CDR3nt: TGCGCCAGCAGCCCCGGGACCCCTCCGGGGACCCAGTACTTC

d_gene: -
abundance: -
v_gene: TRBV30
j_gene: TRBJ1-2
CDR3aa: CAWIAGHYGYTF
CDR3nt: TGTGCCTGGATCGCAGGACATTATGGCTACACCTTC

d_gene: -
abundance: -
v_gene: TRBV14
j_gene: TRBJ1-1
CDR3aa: CASSLLGLGNTEAFF
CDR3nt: TGTGCCAGCAGCCTACTAGGACTGGGTAACACTGAAGCTTTCTTT

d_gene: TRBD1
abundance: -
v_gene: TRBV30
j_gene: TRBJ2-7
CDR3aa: CACPGQGVNEQYF
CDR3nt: TGTGCCTGCCCTGGACAGGGGGTTAACGAGCAGTACTTC

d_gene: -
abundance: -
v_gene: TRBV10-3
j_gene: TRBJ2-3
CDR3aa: CAISKVSRSGTQTDTQYF
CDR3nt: TGTGCCATAAGTAAGGTGTCGAGAAGCGGAACCCAGACAGATACGCAGTATTTT

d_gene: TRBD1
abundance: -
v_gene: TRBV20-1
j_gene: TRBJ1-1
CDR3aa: CSAPPGTGVGLNTEAFF
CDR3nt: TGCAGTGCTCCCCCCGGGACAGGGGTTGGTCTGAACACTGAAGCTTTCTTT

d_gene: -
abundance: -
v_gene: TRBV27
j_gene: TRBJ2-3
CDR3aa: CASSWTALSTDTQYF
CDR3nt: TGTGCCAGCAGTTGGACGGCCCTTAGCACAGATACGCAGTATTTT

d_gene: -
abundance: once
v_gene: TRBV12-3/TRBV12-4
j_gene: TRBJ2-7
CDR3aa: CASGDRAGDSYEQYF
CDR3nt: TGTGCCAGCGGTGATCGAGCGGGCGACTCCTACGAGCAGTACTTC

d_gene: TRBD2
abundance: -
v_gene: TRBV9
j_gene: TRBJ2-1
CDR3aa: CASSLGLAGGDNEQFF
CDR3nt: TGTGCCAGCAGCTTAGGACTAGCGGGGGGAGACAATGAGCAGTTCTTC

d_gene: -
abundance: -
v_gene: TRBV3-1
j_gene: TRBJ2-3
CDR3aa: CASSRLEGSQYF
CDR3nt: TGTGCCAGCAGCCGACTAGAAGGGTCGCAGTATTTT

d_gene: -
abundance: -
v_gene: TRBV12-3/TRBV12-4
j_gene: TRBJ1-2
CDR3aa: CASSPLVGYTF
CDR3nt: TGTGCCAGCAGTCCCCTCGTAGGCTACACCTTC

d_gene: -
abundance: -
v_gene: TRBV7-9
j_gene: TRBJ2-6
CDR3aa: CASSPQGALSGANVLTF
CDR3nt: TGTGCCAGCAGCCCACAGGGCGCCCTCTCTGGGGCCAACGTCCTGACTTTC

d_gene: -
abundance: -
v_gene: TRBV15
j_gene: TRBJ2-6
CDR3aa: CATSRADGANVLTF
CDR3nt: TGTGCCACCAGCAGAGCCGATGGGGCCAACGTCCTGACTTTC

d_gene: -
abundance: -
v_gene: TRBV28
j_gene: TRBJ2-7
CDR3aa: CASRPGQFWAYEQYF
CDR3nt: TGTGCCAGCAGGCCCGGACAGTTTTGGGCCTACGAGCAGTACTTC

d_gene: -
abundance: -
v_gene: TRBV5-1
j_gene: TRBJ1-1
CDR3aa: CASSLEVITEAFF
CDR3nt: TGCGCCAGCAGCTTGGAGGTTATAACTGAAGCTTTCTTT

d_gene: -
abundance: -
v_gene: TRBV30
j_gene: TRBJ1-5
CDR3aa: CAWSVEDQPQHF
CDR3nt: TGTGCCTGGAGTGTGGAAGACCAGCCCCAGCATTTT

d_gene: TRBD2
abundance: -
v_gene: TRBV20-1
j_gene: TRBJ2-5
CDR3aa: CSAVLPGLVVETQYF
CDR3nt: TGCAGTGCCGTCCTACCGGGACTAGTTGTAGAGACCCAGTACTTC

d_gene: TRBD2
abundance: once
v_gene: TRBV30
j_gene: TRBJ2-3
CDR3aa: CAWDHSGGNTQYF
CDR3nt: TGTGCCTGGGACCATAGCGGGGGAAATACGCAGTATTTT

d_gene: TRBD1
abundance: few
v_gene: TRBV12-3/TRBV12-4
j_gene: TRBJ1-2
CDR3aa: CASSPDDRVGDGYTF
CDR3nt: TGTGCCAGCAGTCCGGATGACAGGGTGGGCGATGGCTACACCTTC

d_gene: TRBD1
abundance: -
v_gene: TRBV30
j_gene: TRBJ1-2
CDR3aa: CAWRAGQVHGYTF
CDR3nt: TGTGCCTGGAGAGCCGGACAGGTGCATGGCTACACCTTC

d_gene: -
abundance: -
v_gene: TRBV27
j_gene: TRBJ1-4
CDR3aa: CASRLGNSEKLFF
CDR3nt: TGTGCCAGCCGTTTAGGGAATAGCGAAAAACTGTTTTTT

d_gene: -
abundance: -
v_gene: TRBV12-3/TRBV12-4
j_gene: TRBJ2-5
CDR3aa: CASSLMVAQGETQYF
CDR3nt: TGTGCCAGCAGTTTAATGGTAGCACAAGGGGAGACCCAGTACTTC

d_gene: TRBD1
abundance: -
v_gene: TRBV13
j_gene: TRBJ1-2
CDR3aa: CASSLAGTGADYGYTF
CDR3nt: TGTGCCAGCAGCTTAGCCGGGACAGGGGCAGACTATGGCTACACCTTC

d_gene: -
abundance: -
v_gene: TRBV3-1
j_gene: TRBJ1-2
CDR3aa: CASSPLPDSNYGYTF
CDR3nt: TGTGCCAGCAGCCCCCTCCCGGACTCTAACTATGGCTACACCTTC

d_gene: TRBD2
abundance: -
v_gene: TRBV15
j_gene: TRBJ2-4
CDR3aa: CATSRARGGSRYF
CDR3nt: TGTGCCACCAGCAGAGCGCGGGGGGGGTCTAGGTACTTC

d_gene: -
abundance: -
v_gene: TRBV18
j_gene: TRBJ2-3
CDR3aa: CASGGDRHTQYF
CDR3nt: TGTGCCAGCGGGGGGGACAGACATACGCAGTATTTT

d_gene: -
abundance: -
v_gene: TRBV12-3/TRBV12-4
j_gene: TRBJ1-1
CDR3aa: CASSPPRGGAFF
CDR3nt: TGTGCCAGCAGTCCCCCCAGAGGAGGAGCTTTCTTT

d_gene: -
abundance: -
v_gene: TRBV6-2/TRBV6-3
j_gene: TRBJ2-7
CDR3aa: CASSYLLGTAHHEQYF
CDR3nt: TGTGCCAGCAGTTACCTCTTGGGGACGGCCCACCACGAGCAGTACTTC

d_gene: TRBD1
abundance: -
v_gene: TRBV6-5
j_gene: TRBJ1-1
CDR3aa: CASSGTGEGTEAFF
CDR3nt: TGTGCCAGCAGTGGGACAGGGGAGGGTACTGAAGCTTTCTTT

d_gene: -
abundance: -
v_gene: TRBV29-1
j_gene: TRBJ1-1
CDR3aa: CITGELRDTEAFF
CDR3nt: TGCATCACCGGGGAATTGAGGGACACTGAAGCTTTCTTT

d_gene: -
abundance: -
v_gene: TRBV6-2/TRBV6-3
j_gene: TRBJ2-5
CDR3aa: CASSSQDSKETQYF
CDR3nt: TGTGCCAGCAGTTCCCAGGACTCGAAAGAGACCCAGTACTTC